Below, 20 T cell receptor beta chains from the same sample are listed, as sequenced in a study of blood T cell repertoires in COVID-19. Produced via immunoSEQ multiplex PCR; TCRdb's table is partial and in-frame only. This table has 45,000 to 60,000 clones, roughly 86% appearing once. The material sequenced was peripheral blood. The receptors were sampled from a man aged 60 to 69 with active or convalescent COVID-19.

This chain joins TRBV2 and TRBJ1-3, with 7 bases matching TRBD1. This CDR3 is 14 amino acids long. Germline V lookup: CDR1 SNHLY, CDR2 FYNNEI. After removal of 7 bases from V and 4 bases from J, the junction contained 7 bases not matched to a gene. CDR3 in amino acids: CASIQGDKGNTIYF. The CDR3 DNA is TGTGCCAGCATCCAGGGGGATAAGGGAAACACCATATATTTT. Drawing the rest from reference TRBV2 and TRBJ1-3, the complete variable domain is EPEVTQTPSHQVTQMGQEVILRCVPISNHLYFYWYRQILGQKVEFLVSFYNNEISEKSEIFDDQFSVERPDGSNFTLKIRSTKLEDSAMYFCASIQGDKGNTIYFGEGSWLTVV.

V usage is TRBV18 and J usage is TRBJ1-1; 7 bases map to TRBD1. The junction had 6 bases not matched to a gene; V was cut back by 4 bases and J by 1 base. CDR1 is KGHSH, CDR2 LQKENI, per germline. The CDR3 runs 15 residues. This CDR3 is CASSLRQGQNTEAFF. Written as DNA, the CDR3 is TGTGCCAGCTCACTTCGACAGGGACAGAACACTGAAGCTTTCTTT.

CDR3 sequence: CASSQPGQGNTEAFF. The CDR3 DNA reads TGTGCCAGCAGCCAGCCAGGGCAGGGGAACACTGAAGCTTTCTTT. The chain combines TRBV7-9 with TRBJ1-1; TRBD1 might be the D (5 bases). CDR1 is SEHNR and CDR2 is FQNEAQ in the germline V gene (reference sequence). V was pared by 5 bases and J by 1 base, with 14 bases between. The length of the CDR3 is 15 residues.

The chain is built from TRBV2 and TRBJ2-3; 9 nucleotides match TRBD1. This CDR3 contains 13 residues. Trimming removed 8 bases from V and 7 bases from J; junction bases left unmatched: 7. Germline CDR1 SNHLY, CDR2 FYNNEI. CDR3 sequence reads: CASLRDRVNTQYF. The CDR3 nucleotides are TGTGCCAGCTTAAGGGACAGGGTGAATACGCAGTATTTT.

The chain carries TRBV9 and TRBJ1-1; 7 nucleotides line up with TRBD1. This CDR3 region has 13 residues. V lost 6 bases to trimming and J lost 3 bases; unmatched junction nucleotides: 5. Germline assignment: CDR1 SGDLS and CDR2 YYNGEE. CDR3 coding DNA: TGTGCCAGCAACAAGGGGGCCGACACTGAAGCTTTCTTT. Amino acids: CASNKGADTEAFF.

The chain employs TRBV4-3 and TRBJ1-4, with 8 bases that match TRBD1. CDR1 and CDR2 (germline): LGHNA, YSLEER. J was trimmed by 6 bases and V by 1 base; bases with no gene match: 7. There are 16 residues in the CDR3. This CDR3 is CASSQVIDRGDEKLFF. Written as DNA, the CDR3 is TGCGCCAGCAGCCAAGTCATCGACAGGGGCGATGAAAAACTGTTTTTT.

Points on this clone: The CDR3 does not close with the conserved phenylalanine or tryptophan, likely indicating a read error. Because the CDR3's place on the DNA is in doubt, the DNA is left out and the CDR3 is given as listed by TCRdb. This sequence joins TRBV11-2 and TRBJ1-6; the table gives TRBD1 as D, unverified against the DNA. The CDR3 spans 10 amino acids, including both terminal residues. Per germline, CDR1 SGHAT and CDR2 FQNNGV. The CDR3 loop is CASNFRACMS.

The rearrangement uses TRBV14 and TRBJ2-2; TRBD1 matches 8 bases. Germline V gene data show CDR1 as SGHDN and CDR2 as FVKESK. There are 16 residues in the CDR3. Unmatched junction bases numbered 9, after V lost 3 bases and J lost 6 bases. Written as DNA, the CDR3 is TGTGCCAGCAGCCAGTACAGGGGGGAAATCGCCGGGGAGCTGTTTTTT. Translated, it gives CASSQYRGEIAGELFF.

The chain uses TRBV6-2 or TRBV6-3 and TRBJ2-1; D is perhaps TRBD2 (6 bases). V was pared by 6 bases and J by 7 bases, with 16 bases between. This CDR3 has 14 residues. CDR1 is MNHEY and CDR2 is SVGEGT in the germline V gene. Here the CDR3 reads CASSYDEGLNEQFF. The CDR3 DNA is TGTGCCAGCAGCTATGACGAAGGACTAAATGAGCAGTTCTTC.

The chain recombines TRBV5-1 with TRBJ1-2; 8 bases match TRBD1. CDR1 and CDR2 (germline): SGHRS, YFSETQ. Trimming cost V 1 base and J 6 bases; bases outside gene matches: 8. The CDR3 is 15 amino acids. Written as DNA, the CDR3 is TGCGCCAGCAGCTTGTCAGGGGGCGCCTTCCATGGCTACACCTTC. The encoded protein is CASSLSGGAFHGYTF.

The CDR3 loop is CASSTTGEDIQYF. DNA for the CDR3: TGTGCCAGCAGCACCACAGGGGAGGACATTCAGTACTTC. The V call is TRBV9, the J call TRBJ2-4; D may be TRBD1 (7 bases). The CDR3 is 13 amino acids. CDR1 and CDR2 from the germline V gene are SGDLS and YYNGEE. The V end was cut by 4 bases, the J end by 8 bases, with 13 bases between.

This clone appeared a single time. The rearrangement uses TRBV19 and TRBJ2-5, with 9 bases fitting TRBD2. V shed 5 bases, J shed 0 bases, and the junction held 7 bases outside the gene matches. CDR3 length: 16 residues. From germline, CDR1 is LNHDA and CDR2 SQIVND (reference sequence). The CDR3 spells CASSPWASGDQETQYF. For the CDR3, the DNA is TGTGCCAGTAGTCCATGGGCTAGCGGGGACCAAGAGACCCAGTACTTC.

V is TRBV7-8 and J is TRBJ1-3, with no clear D. The CDR3 totals 13 residues. Trimming took off 3 bases at V and 0 bases at J, with 3 bases between the two ends. CDR1 is SGHVS and CDR2 is FQNEAQ in the germline V gene. The CDR3 sequence is CASSFLSGNTIYF. For the CDR3, the DNA is TGTGCCAGCAGCTTCCTCTCTGGAAACACCATATATTTT.

The chain uses TRBV18 and TRBJ1-4; D is ambiguous. Germline values: CDR1 KGHSH, CDR2 LQKENI. Trimming pared 1 base from V and 0 bases from J, leaving 9 bases between. The CDR3 has 16 residues. DNA of the CDR3: TGTGCCAGCTCACCACAGGCAACAGCAACTAATGAAAAACTGTTTTTT. This sequence encodes CASSPQATATNEKLFF.

The V and J genes are TRBV6-5 and TRBJ1-6; possibly TRBD1 for D (6 bases). Per the germline V gene, CDR1 is MNHEY and CDR2 is SVGAGI. V was cut by 2 bases and J by 7 bases, with 12 bases left in between. CDR3 size: 15 residues. The CDR3 region is CASSYRGGMNSPLHF. The CDR3 nucleotides read TGTGCCAGCAGTTACCGAGGGGGAATGAATTCACCCCTCCACTTT.

This clone has just a few counts. The chain combines TRBV7-2 with TRBJ1-6, with D unclear. The V gene lost 2 bases and the J gene lost 5 bases, with 10 bases spanning the gap. The CDR3 loop spans 15 amino acids. Germline loops: CDR1 SGHTA, CDR2 FQGNSA. CDR3 in DNA: TGTGCCAGCAGCTTATTTGGGAGTAATAATTCACCCCTCCACTTT. Protein product: CASSLFGSNNSPLHF.

The V call is TRBV7-6, the J call TRBJ1-5, with 8 bases aligning to TRBD1. The V gene's germline CDR1 is SGHVS and CDR2 FNYEAQ. Trimming removed 1 base from V and 6 bases from J; junction bases left unmatched: 2. CDR3 length: 14 amino acids. The CDR3 nucleotides read TGTGCCAGCAGCTTAGACAGGGGGAGTCAGCCCCAGCATTTT. Its protein product is CASSLDRGSQPQHF.

The chain combines TRBV18 with TRBJ1-2, with D perhaps matching TRBD1 (5 bases). This CDR3 has 16 amino acids. With 3 bases removed from V and 5 bases from J, the gap between germline ends came to 19 bases. Germline V gene lookup returns CDR1 KGHSH and CDR2 LQKENI. DNA for the CDR3: TGTGCCAGCTCACCTCTCGACAGTCCATTAGAGTATGGCTACACCTTC. Amino acids: CASSPLDSPLEYGYTF.

This chain uses TRBV10-3 with TRBJ2-6; TRBD1 matches at 12 bases. V shed 6 bases, J shed 2 bases, and the junction held 2 bases outside the gene matches. In germline, CDR1 is ENHRY, CDR2 SYGVKD. The CDR3 has 16 residues. Here the CDR3 DNA reads TGTGCCATCAGCCGGGACAGGGGGCCTGGGGCCAACGTCCTGACTTTC. Protein sequence: CAISRDRGPGANVLTF.

The chain links TRBV30 to TRBJ2-7, with 8 bases fitting TRBD2. Germline CDR1 GTSNPN, CDR2 SVGIG (reference sequence). The length of the CDR3 is 16 residues. V dropped 1 base and J dropped 7; count of bases not matched to a gene: 15. The CDR3 bases are TGTGCCTGGAGTGCCTTCCCAGCGGGGGCCCCGGGGGAGCAGTACTTC. It encodes CAWSAFPAGAPGEQYF. Full variable domain (rest looked up from reference TRBV30 and TRBJ2-7): SQTIHQWPATLVQPVGSPLSLECTVEGTSNPNLYWYRQAAGRGLQLLFYSVGIGQISSEVPQNLSASRPQDRQFILSSKKLLLSDSGFYLCAWSAFPAGAPGEQYFGPGTRLTVT.